This entry lists 15 T cell receptor beta chains sequenced from one sample in a study of blood T cell repertoires in COVID-19. Generated by immunoSEQ multiplex PCR, the TCRdb table keeps only in-frame clones and is missing some. This sample has roughly 83,000 clones; roughly 86% occur once, and the top ten carry about 8%. Specimen: peripheral blood. The receptors stem from a man older than 75 with active or convalescent COVID-19.

This chain links TRBV3-1 (or the pseudogene TRBV3-2) with TRBJ2-1; 8 positions agree with TRBD2. The J segment lost 9 bases and the V segment lost 2 bases, leaving 9 bases of the junction unmatched. The CDR3 covers 15 residues. Looked up from germline, CDR1 is LGHDT and CDR2 is YNNKEL (reference sequence). The DNA of the CDR3 is TGTGCCAGCAGCCAAAATTGGGGACTAGGGAGTGAGCAGTTCTTC. Amino acid sequence: CASSQNWGLGSEQFF.

This chain joins TRBV24-1 and TRBJ2-1, with a possible D match to TRBD1 (6 bases). Germline CDR1 KGHDR, CDR2 SFDVKD. The CDR3 is 14 residues long. The V and J ends lost 4 bases and 5 bases respectively, with 11 bases between them. Here the CDR3 reads CATSDHRENNEQFF. The CDR3 DNA is TGTGCCACCAGTGACCACAGGGAGAACAATGAGCAGTTCTTC.

The genes are TRBV6-5 and TRBJ2-5; no reliable D call. CDR3 length: 13 residues. V gave up 7 bases and J gave up 1 base, with 10 bases separating them. Germline CDR1 and CDR2: MNHEY and SVGAGI. The CDR3 reads CASNSYSQETQYF. As DNA, the CDR3 is TGTGCCAGCAATAGTTACAGCCAAGAGACCCAGTACTTC.

The V and J genes are TRBV9 and TRBJ2-5; 10 nucleotides match TRBD2. V shed 1 base, J shed 8 bases, and the junction held 8 bases outside the gene matches. Germline V lookup: CDR1 SGDLS, CDR2 YYNGEE. The CDR3 has 15 residues. The CDR3 DNA reads TGTGCCAGCAGCGTAAGCGGGGGGGCCTATAGCACCCAGTACTTC. As protein: CASSVSGGAYSTQYF.

The chain couples TRBV6-6 to TRBJ2-1, with D unclear. Germline CDR1 is MNHNY and CDR2 is SVGAGI (reference sequence). V was cut by 0 bases and J by 4 bases, with 7 bases left in between. The CDR3 runs to 14 residues. The CDR3 nucleotides are TGTGCCAGCAGTTACTCTACTGTATACAATGAGCAGTTCTTC. This encodes CASSYSTVYNEQFF.

The chain recombines TRBV19 with TRBJ1-5; D perhaps matches TRBD1 (5 bases). V shed 1 base and J shed 5 bases, with 12 bases lying between them. Germline lookup yields CDR1 LNHDA and CDR2 SQIVND (reference sequence). The CDR3 runs 15 residues. In DNA, the CDR3 is TGTGCCAGTAGTATAGTCAGGACACATCATCAGCCCCAGCATTTT. Translated, it gives CASSIVRTHHQPQHF.

The rearrangement uses TRBV7-9 and TRBJ1-3; D might be TRBD1 (5 bases). The CDR3 has 14 amino acids. Germline V gene sequence: CDR1 SEHNR, CDR2 FQNEAQ (reference sequence). V lost 7 bases to trimming and J lost 0 bases, with 10 bases between them. The chain's CDR3 is CASTKGISGNTIYF. In nucleotides, the CDR3 is TGTGCCAGCACAAAGGGGATCTCTGGAAACACCATATATTTT.

The V gene is TRBV3-1 (or the pseudogene TRBV3-2), the J gene TRBJ2-3, with 9 bases identical to TRBD2. This CDR3 has 14 amino acids. J lost 7 bases, V lost 3 bases, and 5 bases had no gene match. Looked up from germline, CDR1 is LGHDT and CDR2 is YNNKEL (reference sequence). The CDR3 protein is CASSHYSGSHTQYF. The CDR3 region has the DNA TGTGCCAGCAGCCATTATAGCGGGAGCCATACGCAGTATTTT.

The V gene is TRBV11-3, the J gene TRBJ2-3; 7 bases align to TRBD2. Per the germline V gene, CDR1 is SGHNT and CDR2 is YENEEA. The ends lost 3 bases at V and 0 bases at J; junction bases unmatched: 3. The CDR3 spans 15 residues. CDR3 sequence reads: CASSLGGVSTDTQYF. The DNA for the CDR3 is TGTGCCAGCAGCTTGGGGGGGGTGAGCACAGATACGCAGTATTTT.

The rearrangement links TRBV5-6 to TRBJ2-3; D is undetermined. From germline, CDR1 is SGHDT and CDR2 YYEEEE. V lost 5 bases, J lost 3 bases, and 10 bases lay in between. CDR3 length: 13 residues. The CDR3, as DNA: TGTGCCAGCAGTCGTGAACAGACAGATACGCAGTATTTT. Translated: CASSREQTDTQYF.

This chain uses TRBV9 with TRBJ1-6; the D is unclear. The V gene's germline CDR1 is SGDLS and CDR2 YYNGEE. CDR3 length equals 17 residues. The V end was cut by 0 bases, the J end by 5 bases, with 15 bases between. Here the CDR3 DNA reads TGTGCCAGCAGCGTAGGGCAGACACGAACTGATAATTCACCCCTCCACTTT. Translated, it gives CASSVGQTRTDNSPLHF.

This clone occurred once. V is TRBV11-3 and J is TRBJ2-1; 7 bases match TRBD1. V trimming: 5 bases; J trimming: 0 bases; junction bases outside the gene matches: 7. CDR3 length equals 16 residues. Germline values: CDR1 SGHNT, CDR2 YENEEA. Here the CDR3 reads CASSPPDRSSYNEQFF. CDR3 sequence (DNA): TGTGCCAGCAGCCCACCGGACAGGAGCTCCTACAATGAGCAGTTCTTC.

A remark on this clone: Additional DNA sequences in this sample encode the identical CDR3. The genes are TRBV5-1 and TRBJ2-2; 7 bases agree with TRBD2. Per germline, CDR1 SGHRS and CDR2 YFSETQ. After removal of 0 bases from V and 0 bases from J, the junction contained 2 bases not matched to a gene. The CDR3 has 16 amino acids. CDR3 DNA: TGCGCCAGCAGCTTGGCGGGAGGCCCGAACACCGGGGAGCTGTTTTTT. Its translation: CASSLAGGPNTGELFF.

The chain links TRBV6-5 to TRBJ2-5, with TRBD1 matching over 9 bases. The length of the CDR3 is 15 residues. Germline CDR1 reads MNHEY; CDR2 reads SVGAGI. V was pared by 6 bases and J by 3 bases, with 8 bases of the junction left unmatched. Written as DNA, the CDR3 is TGTGCCAGCAGATCCCCCACAGGGGGCGAAGAGACCCAGTACTTC. This encodes CASRSPTGGEETQYF.

This clone has a single count. This rearrangement joins TRBV7-8 to TRBJ2-2; TRBD2 matches at 11 bases. J gave up 3 bases and V 7 bases, and 10 bases lay outside the gene matches. Germline loops: CDR1 SGHVS, CDR2 FQNEAQ. The CDR3 runs to 17 residues. In DNA form, the CDR3 reads TGTGCCAGCAAACCGGGACTAGCGGAGCCGTACACCGGGGAGCTGTTTTTT. Its translation is CASKPGLAEPYTGELFF.